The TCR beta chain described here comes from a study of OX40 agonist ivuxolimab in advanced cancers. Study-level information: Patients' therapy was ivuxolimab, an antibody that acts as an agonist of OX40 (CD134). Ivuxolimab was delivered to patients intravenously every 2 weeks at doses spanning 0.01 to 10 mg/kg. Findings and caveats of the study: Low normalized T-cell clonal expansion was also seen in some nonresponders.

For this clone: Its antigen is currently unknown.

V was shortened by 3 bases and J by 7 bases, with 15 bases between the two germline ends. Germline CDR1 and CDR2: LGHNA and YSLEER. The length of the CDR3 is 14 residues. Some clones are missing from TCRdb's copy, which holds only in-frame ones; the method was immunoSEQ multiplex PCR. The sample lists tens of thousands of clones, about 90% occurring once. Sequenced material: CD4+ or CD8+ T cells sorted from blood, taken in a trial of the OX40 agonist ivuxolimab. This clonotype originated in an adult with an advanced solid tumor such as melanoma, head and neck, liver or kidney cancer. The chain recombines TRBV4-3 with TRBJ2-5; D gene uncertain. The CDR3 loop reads CASSQSRYPGTQYF. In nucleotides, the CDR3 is TGCGCCAGCAGCCAGTCTCGGTACCCAGGGACCCAGTACTTC.